The 2 T cell receptor beta chains presented below share a single source sample, sequenced in a study of T-cell reconstitution after alpha-beta-depleted transplantation in children. Unique molecular identifiers tagged the TCRbeta library. MiXCR was run by TCRdb on the PCR reads, yielding one entry per CDR3 protein. This sample has fewer than 550,000 distinct CDR3 sequences, with approximately 10% found just once. The sequenced sample was PBMCs, mostly from graft donor cells, obtained 180 days after TCRalphabeta/CD19-depleted stem cell transplant. The receptors come from a female patient aged 2-9 years who had a stem cell transplant for aplastic anemia, so the T cells may come from the graft donor.

This clonotype was counted many times. V is TRBV4-2 and J is TRBJ2-3; D may correspond to TRBD1 or TRBD2 (6 bases each). This CDR3 has 14 residues. V gave up 1 base and J gave up 3 bases, with 8 bases separating them. CDR1 and CDR2 from the germline V gene are LGHNA and YNFKEQ. CDR3 DNA sequence: TGTGCCAGCAGCCAAGGGGGGGCTACAGATACGCAGTATTTT. Translated, it gives CASSQGGATDTQYF.

The CDR3 DNA sequence: TGCAGCGTTGAAGATCGGGGCGAGCAGTACGTC. The encoded protein is CSVEDRGEQYV. The chain links TRBV29-1 to TRBJ2-7, with D maybe TRBD2 (5 bases). Trimming shortened V by 0 bases and J by 6 bases, and 6 bases separated the two germline ends. The CDR3 is 11 amino acids. Looked up from germline, CDR1 is SQVTM and CDR2 is ANQGSEA.